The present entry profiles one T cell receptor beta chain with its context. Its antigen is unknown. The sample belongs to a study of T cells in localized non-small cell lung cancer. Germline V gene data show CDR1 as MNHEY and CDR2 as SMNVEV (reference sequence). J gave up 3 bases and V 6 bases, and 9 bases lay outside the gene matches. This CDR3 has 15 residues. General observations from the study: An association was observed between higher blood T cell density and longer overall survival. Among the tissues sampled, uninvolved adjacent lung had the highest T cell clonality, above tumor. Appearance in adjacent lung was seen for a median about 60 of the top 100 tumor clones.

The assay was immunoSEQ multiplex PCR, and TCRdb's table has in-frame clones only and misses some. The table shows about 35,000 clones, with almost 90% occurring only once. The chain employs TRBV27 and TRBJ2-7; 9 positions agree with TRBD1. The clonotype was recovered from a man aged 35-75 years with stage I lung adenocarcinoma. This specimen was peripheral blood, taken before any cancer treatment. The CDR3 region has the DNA TGTGCCAGCAGACCCGGGACAGGGACGTTCTACGAGCAGTACTTC. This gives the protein CASRPGTGTFYEQYF.